Below, 23 T cell receptor beta chains from the same sample are listed, as sequenced in a study of spatial heterogeneity in lung cancer. Specified time point: blood at routine non-recurrence follow-up after resection. TCRdb used MiXCR to reprocess the 5' RACE reads, holding one entry per CDR3 protein. Here the sample spans 95,000 to 120,000 distinct CDR3 sequences, more than 10% being singletons. This sample comprised PBMCs, obtained at follow-up. The receptors originated from a female donor with early-stage non-small cell lung cancer.

This clonotype occurred a few times. V is TRBV18 and J is TRBJ1-6; possibly TRBD1 for D (5 bases). V lost 2 bases and J lost 7, with 12 bases in between. The CDR3 has 15 amino acids. CDR1 and CDR2 from the germline V gene are KGHSH and LQKENI. The CDR3 DNA follows: TGTGCCAGCTCACCAGGGACGGGGATGAATTCACCCCTCCACTTT. It specifies CASSPGTGMNSPLHF.

This clonotype was found many times. The chain links TRBV6-5 to TRBJ1-1, with D unresolved. V lost 5 bases and J 1 base, leaving 8 bases between the germline ends. In germline, CDR1 is MNHEY, CDR2 SVGAGI. CDR3 length: 13 residues. The CDR3 is CASSQMTNTEAFF. The DNA for the CDR3 is TGTGCCAGCAGTCAGATGACGAACACTGAAGCTTTCTTT.

This clonotype was counted many times. This chain links TRBV11-2 with TRBJ2-3; D could derive from TRBD1 or TRBD2 (5 bases each). Per germline, CDR1 SGHAT and CDR2 FQNNGV. Trimming pared 8 bases from V and 2 bases from J, leaving 11 bases between. The CDR3 is 13 amino acids. CDR3 protein: CASQGPFTDTQYF. CDR3 sequence (DNA): TGTGCCAGCCAGGGACCATTCACAGATACGCAGTATTTT. Complete variable domain (other parts from reference TRBV11-2 and TRBJ2-3): EAGVAQSPRYKIIEKRQSVAFWCNPISGHATLYWYQQILGQGPKLLIQFQNNGVVDDSQLPKDRFSAERLKGVDSTLKIQPAKLEDSAVYLCASQGPFTDTQYFGPGTRLTVL.

V is TRBV12-3 or TRBV12-4 and J is TRBJ1-5; a weak D match, TRBD1 (5 bases). With 7 bases removed from V and 2 bases from J, the gap between germline ends came to 18 bases. The CDR3 sequence is 16 residues long. The CDR3 sequence: CASILGTGSGNQPQHF. DNA of the CDR3: TGTGCCAGCATTCTAGGGACGGGATCCGGCAATCAGCCCCAGCATTTT.

This clonotype is a singleton in its sample. This could be a read error, since a much larger clone is one nucleotide away. This rearrangement joins TRBV4-1 to TRBJ2-1; D ambiguous. Trimming removed 0 bases from V and 3 bases from J, with 9 bases in between. The CDR3 totals 15 residues. From germline, CDR1 is MGHRA and CDR2 YSYEKL. The CDR3 DNA is TGCGCCAGCAGCCAAGATCGGATAGACTACAATGAGCAGTTCTTC. Its protein is CASSQDRIDYNEQFF.

The chain uses TRBV5-1 and TRBJ2-1; D is possibly TRBD1 (5 bases). CDR3 length: 15 residues. The V gene lost 6 bases and the J gene lost 4 bases, with 17 bases spanning the gap. Germline CDR1 reads SGHRS; CDR2 reads YFSETQ. CDR3 sequence reads: CASTRAPEIYNEQFF. CDR3 nucleotide sequence: TGCGCCAGCACCAGGGCCCCAGAGATTTACAATGAGCAGTTCTTC.

The chain links TRBV7-9 to TRBJ2-1; D is undetermined. Trimming left V 0 bases short and J 6 bases short, with 9 bases between. This CDR3 contains 14 residues. Germline V CDR1 and CDR2: SEHNR, FQNEAQ (reference sequence). CDR3 sequence (DNA): TGTGCCAGCAGCTTAGCGGGCATGGCCAATGAGCAGTTCTTC. Its translation: CASSLAGMANEQFF.

This clonotype was observed many times. The chain carries TRBV11-2 and TRBJ2-7, with D uncertain. Germline CDR1 reads SGHAT; CDR2 reads FQNNGV. The CDR3 is made up of 15 amino acids. The V end lost 0 bases, the J end lost 0 bases, and 9 bases lay between the germline ends. CDR3 sequence: CASSLDGGNSYEQYF. The CDR3 DNA is TGTGCCAGCAGCTTAGATGGTGGGAACTCCTACGAGCAGTACTTC.

This clonotype was counted a few times. The chain uses TRBV4-2 and TRBJ2-3, with D possibly called TRBD1 or TRBD2 (5 bases each). Between the trimmed V and J ends, which lost 7 bases and 4 bases, there was a span of 18 bases. The CDR3 contains 15 residues. From germline, CDR1 is LGHNA and CDR2 YNFKEQ. The CDR3 bases are TGTGCCAGCAATAAAGGGGCGGGTATCGCAGATACGCAGTATTTT. Translated: CASNKGAGIADTQYF.

The rearrangement uses TRBV4-3 and TRBJ2-3; the D is unclear. There are 16 residues in the CDR3. CDR1 is LGHNA and CDR2 is YSLEER in the germline V gene. V lost 6 bases and J lost 4, with 20 bases in between. Here the CDR3 reads CASSAGTSRRADTQYF. DNA of the CDR3: TGCGCCAGCAGTGCCGGTACGTCTAGACGGGCAGATACGCAGTATTTT.

This clonotype was detected only a few times. The chain carries TRBV7-2 and TRBJ1-1; no clear D. The V end lost 1 base, the J end lost 0 bases, and 6 bases lay between the germline ends. Per the germline V gene, CDR1 is SGHTA and CDR2 is FQGNSA. CDR3 length: 14 residues. CDR3 sequence: CASSLDTMNTEAFF. The CDR3 nucleotides are TGTGCCAGCAGCTTAGATACTATGAACACTGAAGCTTTCTTT.

V usage is TRBV12-3 or TRBV12-4 and J usage is TRBJ2-2; D perhaps matches TRBD1 (5 bases). This CDR3 region has 14 residues. Trimming took 3 bases from V and 1 from J, leaving 6 bases between them. The CDR3 DNA sequence: TGTGCCAGCAGTTTTCAGGGGAACACCGGGGAGCTGTTTTTT. It encodes CASSFQGNTGELFF.

In its sample, this clonotype was seen a few times. The chain recombines TRBV29-1 with TRBJ2-3; D is possibly TRBD2 (5 bases). Germline V gene lookup returns CDR1 SQVTM and CDR2 ANQGSEA. V was pared by 8 bases and J by 2 bases, with 11 bases between. The CDR3 has 12 residues. CDR3 in amino acids: CSTRRTTDTQYF. The CDR3 DNA follows: TGCAGCACTAGGAGGACCACAGATACGCAGTATTTT.

This sequence joins TRBV11-2 and TRBJ2-6; D is unresolved. Germline V gives CDR1 SGHAT, CDR2 FQNNGV. The ends were cut back, 3 bases at V and 0 bases at J, with 6 bases in the middle. This CDR3 is 15 amino acids long. The CDR3 nucleotides read TGTGCCAGCAGCTTGAGGAGCTCTGGGGCCAACGTCCTGACTTTC. Protein: CASSLRSSGANVLTF. Looking up the rest from reference TRBV11-2 and TRBJ2-6 gives the full variable domain: EAGVAQSPRYKIIEKRQSVAFWCNPISGHATLYWYQQILGQGPKLLIQFQNNGVVDDSQLPKDRFSAERLKGVDSTLKIQPAKLEDSAVYLCASSLRSSGANVLTFGAGSRLTVL.

The chain joins TRBV6-5 to TRBJ2-7; 10 positions agree with TRBD2. Germline V gives CDR1 MNHEY, CDR2 SVGAGI. The CDR3 length is 13 residues. The ends lost 5 bases at V and 11 bases at J; junction bases unmatched: 9. The CDR3 is CASSRTSGTFKYV. DNA of the CDR3: TGTGCCAGCAGTCGGACTAGCGGTACCTTTAAGTACGTC.

In its sample, this clonotype was seen a few times. The V call is TRBV12-3 or TRBV12-4, the J call TRBJ1-1; 7 bases agree with TRBD1. The CDR3 runs 14 residues. The ends lost 5 bases at V and 4 bases at J; junction bases unmatched: 7. Here the CDR3 reads CASSPRQGSTEAFF. For the CDR3, the DNA is TGTGCCAGCAGTCCAAGACAGGGCTCCACTGAAGCTTTCTTT.

The rearrangement links TRBV27 to TRBJ1-1; 8 bases fit TRBD1. This CDR3 is built from 14 residues. The J segment lost 6 bases and the V segment lost 7 bases, leaving 10 bases of the junction unmatched. CDR1 and CDR2 (germline): MNHEY, SMNVEV (reference sequence). CDR3 amino acids: CASNRQGRVSEAFF. CDR3 bases: TGTGCCAGCAACCGACAGGGGAGGGTCTCTGAAGCTTTCTTT.

The gene calls are TRBV6-5 and TRBJ2-7, with 9 bases lining up with TRBD2. In germline, CDR1 is MNHEY, CDR2 SVGAGI. Trimming at V came to 3 bases and at J to 6 bases, leaving 6 bases not matched to a gene. The CDR3 has 14 amino acids. CDR3 protein: CASSYLAGSFEQYF. In DNA form, the CDR3 reads TGTGCCAGCAGTTATCTAGCGGGGAGCTTCGAGCAGTACTTC.

This clonotype has more than one count but fewer than ten. This chain joins TRBV20-1 and TRBJ2-1, with 7 positions matching TRBD1. The J segment lost 0 bases and the V segment lost 3 bases, leaving 2 bases of the junction unmatched. The length of the CDR3 is 14 residues. Germline CDR1 and CDR2: DFQATT and SNEGSKA (reference sequence). The CDR3 DNA follows: TGCAGTGCTAGGAGGGGGCGCTCCTACAATGAGCAGTTCTTC. It specifies CSARRGRSYNEQFF.

This clonotype was observed a few times. The chain has TRBV4-1 and TRBJ2-5, with 7 bases matching TRBD2. After removal of 1 base from V and 5 bases from J, the junction contained 10 bases not matched to a gene. The CDR3 runs to 16 residues. From germline, CDR1 is MGHRA and CDR2 YSYEKL. The CDR3 DNA reads TGCGCCAGCAGCCAAGTAGCTCGCGGGAGCGGTGAGACCCAGTACTTC. Encoded protein: CASSQVARGSGETQYF.

There are a few counts of this clonotype. The chain has TRBV18 and TRBJ1-4, with 7 bases fitting TRBD1. Per germline, CDR1 KGHSH and CDR2 LQKENI. Trimming removed 5 bases from V and 6 bases from J; junction bases left unmatched: 6. CDR3 length: 14 amino acids. DNA of the CDR3: TGTGCCAGCTCAATGACAGGGAGATATGAAAAACTGTTTTTT. Its translation: CASSMTGRYEKLFF.

The gene calls are TRBV6-1 and TRBJ2-1; D unresolved. Germline V gene sequence: CDR1 MNHNS, CDR2 SASEGT. V lost 2 bases and J lost 10, with 12 bases in between. The CDR3 is made up of 13 amino acids. The DNA of the CDR3 is TGTGCCAGCAGTGAACTATCCCTTAACGAGCAGTTCTTC. The encoded protein is CASSELSLNEQFF.

This chain joins TRBV2 and TRBJ1-2, with D hard to call. The CDR3 consists of 14 residues. V was shortened by 3 bases and J by 5 bases, with 13 bases between the two germline ends. Germline CDR1 and CDR2: SNHLY and FYNNEI. Here the CDR3 reads CASSEVLFPYGYTF. The CDR3 DNA follows: TGTGCCAGCAGTGAGGTGCTGTTTCCTTATGGCTACACCTTC.